This T cell receptor beta chain was recovered during a study of cytomegalovirus exposure and HLA in healthy donors. Overall study: Earlier sequencing of approximately 180 million T cells yielded around 120 million unique TCR beta sequences.

The V and J ends lost 4 bases and 3 bases, in that order; junction bases with no gene match: 2. The CDR3 contains 14 residues. Germline CDR1 is LNHDA and CDR2 is SQIVND (reference sequence). Regarding this clone: Antigen unknown.

Use of 60 Vbeta and 13 Jbeta primers characterized the PCR. In the authors' workflow: Later work found 65 million to 100 million unique TCR beta chains, with about 10 million shared. Produced via immunoSEQ multiplex PCR; TCRdb's table is partial and in-frame only. The V and J calls and the clone size are those of that table, but D and trimming were determined from the DNA. The sample yields 60,000 to 70,000 clones, 55% to 80% seen once. Study results and caveats: Several V segments, TRBV6-2 and TRBV6-3 among them, could not be told apart and were dropped. Roughly uniform sequencing depth across donors was assumed, possibly incorrectly.

The sample taken for sequencing was PBMCs. The V gene is TRBV19, the J gene TRBJ2-1, with 8 bases lining up with TRBD2. The sequence was obtained from a woman aged 45-65 years in good health and CMV-seronegative. The CDR3 DNA reads TGTGCCAGTAGTAAAAGCGGGGGCTACAATGAGCAGTTCTTC. This codes for CASSKSGGYNEQFF.